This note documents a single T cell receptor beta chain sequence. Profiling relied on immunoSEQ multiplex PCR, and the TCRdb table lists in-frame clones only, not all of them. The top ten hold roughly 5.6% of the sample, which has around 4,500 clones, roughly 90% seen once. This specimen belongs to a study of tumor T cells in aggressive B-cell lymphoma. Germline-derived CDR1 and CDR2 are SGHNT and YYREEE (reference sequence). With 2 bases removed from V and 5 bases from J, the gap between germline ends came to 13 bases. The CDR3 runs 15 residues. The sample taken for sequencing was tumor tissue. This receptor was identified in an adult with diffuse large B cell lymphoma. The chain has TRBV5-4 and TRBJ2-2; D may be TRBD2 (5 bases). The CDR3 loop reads CASSFQVRGTGELFF. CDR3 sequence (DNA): TGTGCCAGCAGCTTTCAAGTAAGAGGGACCGGGGAGCTGTTTTTT.